This is a list of T cell receptor beta chains from one sample in a study of T cells in Graves' hyperthyroidism and ophthalmopathy. MiXCR was run by TCRdb on the multiplex PCR reads, yielding one entry per CDR3 protein. Altogether 530,000 or so distinct CDR3 sequences are present, approximately 25% being singletons, with the ten largest covering approximately 11%. Sequencing was carried out using blood. Receptors originate from a woman under 40 with Graves' ophthalmopathy. CDR3s include the opening cysteine and the closing phenylalanine or tryptophan. The D gene is left open where the match is weak. Size values are once, few and many counts, or a class for expanded clones, and some rows have none.

abundance: NA
j_gene: TRBJ2-7
d_gene: NA
v_gene: TRBV10-3
CDR3aa: CAISTGSYEQYF
CDR3nt: TGTGCCATCAGCACCGGGAGCTACGAGCAGTACTTC

abundance: many
j_gene: TRBJ2-2
d_gene: NA
v_gene: TRBV6-7
CDR3aa: CASSSGPFGTGELFF
CDR3nt: TGTGCCAGCAGTTCAGGGCCCTTCGGGACCGGGGAGCTGTTTTTT

abundance: many
j_gene: TRBJ2-5
d_gene: TRBD2
v_gene: TRBV20-1
CDR3aa: CSASFWEGMETQYF
CDR3nt: TGCAGTGCTAGTTTTTGGGAGGGGATGGAGACCCAGTACTTC

abundance: NA
j_gene: TRBJ1-6
d_gene: NA
v_gene: TRBV28
CDR3aa: CASTYQGGSPLHF
CDR3nt: TGTGCCAGCACTTATCAGGGCGGATCACCCCTCCACTTT

abundance: NA
j_gene: TRBJ1-2
d_gene: NA
v_gene: TRBV5-1
CDR3aa: CASTGTAYGYTF
CDR3nt: TGCGCCAGCACCGGGACGGCCTATGGCTACACCTTC

abundance: NA
j_gene: TRBJ2-1
d_gene: TRBD1
v_gene: TRBV29-1
CDR3aa: CSVELGTVESYNEQFF
CDR3nt: TGCAGCGTTGAACTCGGGACAGTTGAGTCCTACAATGAGCAGTTCTTC

abundance: NA
j_gene: TRBJ1-1
d_gene: NA
v_gene: TRBV27
CDR3aa: CASGTGWSTEAFF
CDR3nt: TGTGCCAGCGGTACCGGATGGTCCACTGAAGCTTTCTTT

abundance: few
j_gene: TRBJ2-5
d_gene: TRBD1
v_gene: TRBV18
CDR3aa: CASSRPSTFDRAQETQYF
CDR3nt: TGTGCCAGCTCACGTCCGTCCACTTTTGACAGGGCACAAGAGACCCAGTACTTC

abundance: many
j_gene: TRBJ2-6
d_gene: NA
v_gene: TRBV19
CDR3aa: CASSARDSVLYSGANVPTF
CDR3nt: TGTGCCAGTAGTGCCAGGGACTCAGTTCTTTACTCTGGGGCCAACGTCCCGACTTTC

abundance: many
j_gene: TRBJ1-2
d_gene: NA
v_gene: TRBV25-1
CDR3aa: CASSDARATIGYTF
CDR3nt: TGTGCCAGCAGTGACGCGAGAGCAACGATTGGCTACACCTTC

abundance: NA
j_gene: TRBJ2-5
d_gene: TRBD1
v_gene: TRBV6-1
CDR3aa: CASSHRDRQETQYF
CDR3nt: TGTGCCAGCAGCCACCGGGACAGGCAAGAGACCCAGTACTTC

abundance: many
j_gene: TRBJ1-2
d_gene: NA
v_gene: TRBV27
CDR3aa: CASSLSLRGGYTF
CDR3nt: TGTGCCAGCAGTTTATCGCTGCGGGGTGGCTACACCTTC

abundance: NA
j_gene: TRBJ2-7
d_gene: TRBD1
v_gene: TRBV20-1
CDR3aa: CSARDLGTGPYEQYF
CDR3nt: TGCAGTGCTAGAGATTTAGGGACAGGGCCGTACGAGCAGTACTTC

abundance: NA
j_gene: TRBJ2-5
d_gene: NA
v_gene: TRBV30
CDR3aa: CAWKGSGPSTKYQETQYF
CDR3nt: TGTGCCTGGAAGGGGAGTGGGCCGTCCACCAAGTACCAAGAGACCCAGTACTTC

abundance: many
j_gene: TRBJ1-2
d_gene: TRBD1
v_gene: TRBV5-1
CDR3aa: CASGRGQASERYGYTF
CDR3nt: TGCGCCAGCGGCCGAGGACAGGCATCAGAACGGTATGGCTACACCTTC

abundance: many
j_gene: TRBJ2-7
d_gene: NA
v_gene: TRBV20-1
CDR3aa: CSAGRPDSRFYEQYF
CDR3nt: TGCAGTGCTGGACGGCCGGACAGTCGGTTCTACGAGCAGTACTTC

abundance: many
j_gene: TRBJ1-1
d_gene: NA
v_gene: TRBV6-5
CDR3aa: CASSYDTSEAFF
CDR3nt: TGTGCCAGCAGTTACGATACCTCTGAAGCTTTCTTT

abundance: NA
j_gene: TRBJ2-2
d_gene: TRBD2
v_gene: TRBV12-3/TRBV12-4
CDR3aa: CAGRGGEGRTGELFF
CDR3nt: TGTGCCGGACGGGGAGGGGAGGGACGGACCGGGGAGCTGTTTTTT

abundance: NA
j_gene: TRBJ2-7
d_gene: TRBD1
v_gene: TRBV20-1
CDR3aa: CSAKDRGDYEQYF
CDR3nt: TGCAGTGCCAAGGACAGGGGGGACTACGAGCAGTACTTC

abundance: many
j_gene: TRBJ2-7
d_gene: NA
v_gene: TRBV5-1
CDR3aa: CASTAGPSSYEQYF
CDR3nt: TGCGCCAGCACGGCGGGGCCGAGCTCCTACGAGCAGTACTTC

abundance: few
j_gene: TRBJ2-5
d_gene: NA
v_gene: TRBV28
CDR3aa: CASSLTAQRVETQYF
CDR3nt: TGTGCCAGCAGTTTGACAGCCCAAAGGGTGGAGACCCAGTACTTC

abundance: many
j_gene: TRBJ1-2
d_gene: NA
v_gene: TRBV30
CDR3aa: CAWSAGGGLGYTF
CDR3nt: TGTGCCTGGAGTGCTGGGGGGGGCCTCGGCTACACCTTC

abundance: once
j_gene: TRBJ2-7
d_gene: NA
v_gene: TRBV2
CDR3aa: CASSLPGTQSYEQYF
CDR3nt: TGTGCCAGCAGTCTTCCCGGGACTCAGTCCTACGAGCAGTACTTC

abundance: many
j_gene: TRBJ1-2
d_gene: NA
v_gene: TRBV28
CDR3aa: CASSGAVSFYGYTF
CDR3nt: TGTGCCAGCAGTGGGGCAGTGAGCTTCTATGGCTACACCTTC

abundance: few
j_gene: TRBJ1-6
d_gene: NA
v_gene: TRBV6-1
CDR3aa: CASRFGTENSPLHF
CDR3nt: TGTGCCAGCAGATTCGGGACGGAAAATTCACCCCTCCACTTT

abundance: many
j_gene: TRBJ2-7
d_gene: TRBD1
v_gene: TRBV6-2/TRBV6-3
CDR3aa: CASSGPGTAYEQYF
CDR3nt: TGTGCCAGCAGTGGACCCGGGACAGCCTACGAGCAGTACTTC

abundance: many
j_gene: TRBJ1-2
d_gene: NA
v_gene: TRBV6-1
CDR3aa: CASSEPWDTRDSGYTF
CDR3nt: TGTGCCAGCAGTGAACCCTGGGACACCCGTGATAGTGGCTACACCTTC

abundance: many
j_gene: TRBJ1-1
d_gene: TRBD1
v_gene: TRBV12-5
CDR3aa: CASGLARDRGTEAFF
CDR3nt: TGTGCTAGTGGTTTGGCCCGGGACAGGGGAACTGAAGCTTTCTTT

abundance: once
j_gene: TRBJ1-1
d_gene: NA
v_gene: TRBV7-8
CDR3aa: CASSKGGEKTAFF
CDR3nt: TGTGCCAGCAGCAAAGGGGGGGAGAAGACAGCTTTCTTT

abundance: many
j_gene: TRBJ1-1
d_gene: NA
v_gene: TRBV18
CDR3aa: CASSPRLNTEAFF
CDR3nt: TGTGCCAGCAGCCCACGATTGAACACTGAAGCTTTCTTT

abundance: many
j_gene: TRBJ2-2
d_gene: TRBD2
v_gene: TRBV2
CDR3aa: CASRRTGTSGGSNTGELFF
CDR3nt: TGTGCCAGCAGGAGAACCGGGACTAGCGGGGGCTCGAACACCGGGGAGCTGTTTTTT

abundance: many
j_gene: TRBJ1-1
d_gene: NA
v_gene: TRBV9
CDR3aa: CASSVAPHPGGNTEAFF
CDR3nt: TGTGCCAGCAGCGTAGCCCCTCACCCCGGGGGGAACACTGAAGCTTTCTTT

abundance: NA
j_gene: TRBJ1-2
d_gene: NA
v_gene: TRBV19
CDR3aa: CASSVMTPNYGYTF
CDR3nt: TGTGCCAGTAGTGTAATGACACCTAACTATGGCTACACCTTC

abundance: NA
j_gene: TRBJ1-2
d_gene: TRBD1
v_gene: TRBV12-5
CDR3aa: CASGIPGTGLGYGYTF
CDR3nt: TGTGCTAGTGGCATCCCCGGGACAGGTTTAGGATATGGCTACACCTTC

abundance: NA
j_gene: TRBJ2-7
d_gene: NA
v_gene: TRBV3-1
CDR3aa: CASSQQLEQYF
CDR3nt: TGTGCCAGCAGCCAGCAGCTCGAGCAGTACTTC

abundance: many
j_gene: TRBJ2-5
d_gene: NA
v_gene: TRBV29-1
CDR3aa: CSVEGVWGESETQYF
CDR3nt: TGCAGCGTTGAAGGGGTTTGGGGGGAATCGGAGACCCAGTACTTC

abundance: few
j_gene: TRBJ1-1
d_gene: NA
v_gene: TRBV2
CDR3aa: CASRKDTDTEAFF
CDR3nt: TGTGCCAGCAGAAAAGACACCGACACTGAAGCTTTCTTT